A single sample is the source of the 9 T cell receptor beta chains below, sequenced in a study of blood T cells in healthy people across ages. PCR was performed a second time for roughly 7 to 12 cycles using a sample-barcoded 5' primer and a J-beta primer mix. MiXCR, run by TCRdb on the 5' RACE reads, gives a single entry per CDR3 protein. This sample yields roughly 1.7 million distinct CDR3 sequences, of which about 32% are seen a single time; about 10% belongs to the top ten. The specimen sequenced was blood. The receptor source for this set is a woman aged 25 to 39 in good health.

The CDR3 DNA follows: TGTGCCTGGGCGACTAGCGGGGGGAATGAGCAGTTCTTC. This encodes CAWATSGGNEQFF. The chain combines TRBV30 with TRBJ2-1; 13 bases are shared with TRBD2. After removal of 5 bases from V and 7 bases from J, the junction contained 2 bases not matched to a gene. Looked up from germline, CDR1 is GTSNPN and CDR2 is SVGIG (reference sequence). This CDR3 region has 13 residues.

This clonotype was detected ten times or more. The V gene is TRBV9, the J gene TRBJ2-6, with 7 bases that match TRBD1. The CDR3 length is 15 residues. Germline values: CDR1 SGDLS, CDR2 YYNGEE. The V gene end was trimmed by 3 bases and the J gene end by 4 bases; junction bases not matched to a gene: 4. The DNA for the CDR3 is TGTGCCAGCAGCGGTGACAGGGCCGGGGCCAACGTCCTGACTTTC. Protein product: CASSGDRAGANVLTF. The full variable domain, rest sourced from reference TRBV9 and TRBJ2-6, is DSGVTQTPKHLITATGQRVTLRCSPRSGDLSVYWYQQSLDQGLQFLIQYYNGEERAKGNILERFSAQQFPDLHSELNLSSLELGDSALYFCASSGDRAGANVLTFGAGSRLTVL.

In this sample, this clonotype turned up a few times. The chain carries TRBV9 and TRBJ1-1, with 7 bases lining up with TRBD1. The CDR3 length is 13 residues. The V and J ends lost 4 bases and 5 bases, in that order; junction bases with no gene match: 5. Germline-derived CDR1 and CDR2 are SGDLS and YYNGEE. The CDR3 sequence is CASSPRGLTEAFF. As DNA, the CDR3 is TGTGCCAGCAGCCCAAGGGGGCTGACTGAAGCTTTCTTT.

The chain carries TRBV29-1 and TRBJ1-2; D remains unclear. The CDR3 covers 11 residues. Germline V gene data show CDR1 as SQVTM and CDR2 as ANQGSEA. V lost 3 bases and J 6 bases, leaving 8 bases between the germline ends. The CDR3 region is CSVEWRNGYTF. CDR3 coding DNA: TGCAGCGTTGAGTGGAGAAATGGCTACACCTTC.

This clonotype was seen many times. This chain joins TRBV29-1 and TRBJ2-1; possibly TRBD1 for D (6 bases). Trimming removed 7 bases at V and 3 bases at J, with 10 bases between. The CDR3 is 12 residues long. Germline V CDR1 and CDR2: SQVTM, ANQGSEA. CDR3: CSGWTDYNEQFF. In nucleotides, the CDR3 is TGCAGCGGGTGGACAGACTACAATGAGCAGTTCTTC.

The chain joins TRBV7-9 to TRBJ2-1; D might be TRBD2 (5 bases). Germline V CDR1 and CDR2: SEHNR, FQNEAQ (reference sequence). V was cut by 3 bases and J by 12 bases, with 15 bases left in between. The CDR3 is made up of 13 amino acids. CDR3 amino acids: CASSLDGVGRQFF. In nucleotides, the CDR3 is TGTGCCAGCAGCTTGGACGGGGTTGGCAGGCAGTTCTTC.

This clonotype was detected a few times. This sequence joins TRBV9 and TRBJ1-5, with TRBD1 identical over 7 bases. This CDR3 region has 15 residues. The junction had 6 bases not matched to a gene; V was cut back by 1 base and J by 5 bases. The germline gives CDR1 SGDLS, CDR2 YYNGEE. The CDR3 is CASSVTDREDQPQHF. In nucleotides, the CDR3 is TGTGCCAGCAGCGTAACAGACAGGGAGGATCAGCCCCAGCATTTT.

This clonotype was counted a few times. V gene TRBV28 combines with J gene TRBJ2-5, with D possibly TRBD1 on 6 matching bases. This CDR3 spans 16 amino acids. CDR1 and CDR2 (germline): MDHEN, SYDVKM. Trimming left V 1 base short and J 3 bases short, with 15 bases between. Here the CDR3 reads CASSLSGYRDKETQYF. DNA of the CDR3: TGTGCCAGCAGTTTATCGGGCTACAGGGATAAAGAGACCCAGTACTTC.

This clonotype was seen many times. V and J are TRBV29-1 and TRBJ2-3; unclear D gene. This CDR3 contains 15 residues. V was pared by 2 bases and J by 2 bases, with 14 bases between. Germline V gene data show CDR1 as SQVTM and CDR2 as ANQGSEA. CDR3 nucleotide sequence: TGCAGCGTTGAAAACCCAGACGGTTTCACAGATACGCAGTATTTT. Translating it yields CSVENPDGFTDTQYF.